A single sample is the source of the 5 T cell receptor beta chains below, sequenced in a study of blood T cell repertoires in COVID-19 (TCRdb year 2020). The library was prepared using the immunoSEQ multiplex PCR assay. Entries here come from immuneACCESS through TCRdb and include only in-frame sequences with V and J called. Some clones fail to appear in such tables; in the studies checked, an unresolved V gene covers under half of the shortfall, and the cause of the remainder is unknown. For this sample there are roughly 150,000 clones; approximately 80% appear just once. Jointly, the top ten make up roughly 8.9% of the sample. The sequencing input was peripheral blood. These receptors all come from a woman aged 45-65 years with acute or convalescent COVID-19.

The CDR3 reads CASSIQGEAFF. CDR3 sequence (DNA): TGTGCCAGCAGTATACAGGGGGAAGCTTTCTTT. The rearrangement links TRBV2 to TRBJ1-1; TRBD1 matches 7 bases. CDR3 length equals 11 residues. The ends lost 5 bases at V and 8 bases at J; junction bases unmatched: 2. CDR1 and CDR2 from the germline V gene are SNHLY and FYNNEI.

The chain links TRBV7-2 to TRBJ2-3; the match to TRBD2 covers 10 bases. With V trimmed by 4 bases and J by 9 bases, 10 bases remained unmatched. The CDR3 runs to 15 residues. Germline V gene lookup returns CDR1 SGHTA and CDR2 FQGNSA. The CDR3 loop reads CASSYASGGGNTQYF. Written as DNA, the CDR3 is TGTGCCAGCAGCTACGCTAGCGGGGGTGGCAACACGCAGTATTTT.

The genes are TRBV5-6 and TRBJ2-7, with 7 bases lining up with TRBD1. V shed 0 bases, J shed 3 bases, and the junction held 3 bases outside the gene matches. Germline V lookup: CDR1 SGHDT, CDR2 YYEEEE. The CDR3 is 14 amino acids. CDR3: CASSLGTGIYEQYF. The CDR3 DNA reads TGTGCCAGCAGCTTGGGGACAGGAATCTACGAGCAGTACTTC.

This chain links TRBV14 with TRBJ2-2; TRBD1 might be the D (5 bases). Trimming left V 4 bases short and J 4 bases short, with 10 bases between. Germline CDR1 and CDR2: SGHDN and FVKESK. This CDR3 contains 14 residues. The CDR3 DNA reads as TGTGCCAGCAGCCTCCGACAGTTCACCGGGGAGCTGTTTTTT. Its translation is CASSLRQFTGELFF.

The rearrangement links TRBV7-3 to TRBJ2-3, with a tentative D call TRBD2 (5 bases). CDR1 and CDR2 from the germline V gene are SGHTA and FQGTGA. Trimming removed 1 base at V and 0 bases at J, with 11 bases between. This CDR3 contains 16 residues. CDR3 bases: TGTGCCAGCAGCTTAATCGCGGGTTCTAGCACAGATACGCAGTATTTT. Residues: CASSLIAGSSTDTQYF.